The rows below give T cell receptor beta chains drawn from one sample of a study of blood T cell repertoires in COVID-19. The assay was immunoSEQ multiplex PCR, and TCRdb's table has in-frame clones only and misses some. This table holds roughly 110,000 clones, under 90% found once. Sequencing used peripheral blood. These receptors were collected from a woman aged 60-70 years with acute or convalescent COVID-19. The CDR3 runs from the conserved cysteine through the conserved F or W. D genes are given only for firm matches. Only some rows state a clone size, as once, few, many or a class for expanded clones.

>TRBD1|TRBV18|TRBJ1-2|once
CASSPPHRTGAGGYTF
TGTGCCAGCTCACCACCGCACCGGACAGGGGCGGGGGGCTACACCTTC
>TRBD2|TRBV5-1|TRBJ2-1|once
CASSFSAGGYNEQFF
TGCGCCAGCAGCTTTTCAGCGGGGGGCTACAATGAGCAGTTCTTC
>.|TRBV29-1|TRBJ1-2|.
CSVTGIYGYTF
TGCAGCGTTACAGGGATCTATGGCTACACCTTC
>TRBD2|TRBV5-1|TRBJ2-4|.
CASSLAWEGSIQYF
TGCGCCAGCAGCTTGGCCTGGGAGGGTAGCATTCAGTACTTC
>.|TRBV18|TRBJ2-7|.
CASSPAGYTGFYEQYF
TGTGCCAGCTCACCAGCCGGCTATACAGGGTTCTACGAGCAGTACTTC
>.|TRBV6-5|TRBJ1-1|.
CASSYPSNTEAFF
TGTGCCAGCAGTTACCCCTCGAACACTGAAGCTTTCTTT
>.|TRBV6-6|TRBJ2-5|.
CASESGAAGETQYF
TGTGCCAGCGAGTCAGGAGCTGCGGGAGAGACCCAGTACTTC
>TRBD1|TRBV19|TRBJ1-6|few
CASRDRGQGPLHF
TGTGCCAGTAGGGACAGGGGGCAGGGACCCCTCCACTTT
>TRBD1|TRBV29-1|TRBJ1-1|.
CSVNRGRGTEAFF
TGCAGCGTGAACAGGGGGCGCGGCACTGAAGCTTTCTTT
>TRBD1|TRBV5-1|TRBJ1-1|.
CASSLDRGFPNTEAFF
TGCGCCAGCAGCTTGGACAGGGGGTTCCCGAACACTGAAGCTTTCTTT
>TRBD1|TRBV19|TRBJ2-7|.
CASSRDRASEQYF
TGTGCCAGTAGTCGGGACAGGGCTTCCGAGCAGTACTTC
>.|TRBV4-1|TRBJ1-4|.
CASSQGRGAYEKLFF
TGCGCCAGCAGCCAAGGGAGGGGTGCGTATGAAAAACTGTTTTTT
>TRBD2|TRBV10-1|TRBJ2-7|.
CASSGGLAGGSHEQYF
TGCGCCAGCAGTGGGGGACTAGCGGGAGGGAGTCACGAGCAGTACTTC
>.|TRBV7-8|TRBJ2-5|.
CASSLARVETQYF
TGTGCCAGCAGCTTAGCCAGGGTCGAGACCCAGTACTTC
>TRBD2|TRBV20-1|TRBJ2-7|.
CSASPASGGFHEQYF
TGCAGTGCTAGTCCCGCTAGCGGGGGGTTCCACGAGCAGTACTTC
>TRBD1|TRBV11-2|TRBJ2-1|few
CASSFRDRGYNEQFF
TGTGCCAGCAGCTTCCGGGACAGGGGGTACAATGAGCAGTTCTTC
>.|TRBV6-5|TRBJ2-7|.
CASSQTGSPTYEQYF
TGTGCCAGCAGCCAAACAGGGTCCCCCACCTACGAGCAGTACTTC
>TRBD1|TRBV7-8|TRBJ2-7|.
CASTLGSGTGSYEQYF
TGTGCCAGCACCCTTGGGAGCGGGACAGGGTCCTACGAGCAGTACTTC
>TRBD1|TRBV5-5|TRBJ2-1|.
CASSLRQGAGDEQFF
TGTGCCAGCAGCTTGAGGCAGGGGGCCGGAGATGAGCAGTTCTTC
>.|TRBV6-5|TRBJ1-3|.
CASSSLGGVGNTIYF
TGTGCCAGCAGTTCCCTGGGAGGGGTTGGAAACACCATATATTTT
>TRBD1|TRBV11-3|TRBJ1-1|.
CASSPQGEDTEAFF
TGTGCCAGCAGCCCCCAGGGGGAGGACACTGAAGCTTTCTTT
>TRBD2|TRBV3-1/TRBV3-2|TRBJ2-1|once
CASSQDLGSGGAYNEQFF
TGTGCCAGCAGCCAAGATCTTGGTAGCGGGGGGGCCTACAATGAGCAGTTCTTC
>TRBD1|TRBV6-5|TRBJ1-3|once
CASKRDRADTIYF
TGTGCCAGCAAGCGGGACAGGGCGGACACCATATATTTT
>.|TRBV25-1|TRBJ1-4|.
CASRRGTTTNEKLFF
TGTGCCAGCAGGCGGGGGACCACGACTAATGAAAAACTGTTTTTT
>TRBD1|TRBV30|TRBJ1-5|.
CAWSALQGEQPQHF
TGTGCCTGGAGCGCCCTCCAGGGGGAGCAGCCCCAGCATTTT
>TRBD1|TRBV6-5|TRBJ1-6|few
CASSYRGPDSPLHF
TGTGCCAGCAGTTACAGGGGGCCGGATTCACCCCTCCACTTT
>.|TRBV5-1|TRBJ2-1|.
CASTTYNEQFF
TGCGCCAGCACCACCTACAATGAGCAGTTCTTC
>.|TRBV28|TRBJ1-5|.
CASSFLGGDDQPQHF
TGTGCCAGCAGTTTCCTGGGAGGGGACGATCAGCCCCAGCATTTT
>TRBD1|TRBV12-3/TRBV12-4|TRBJ1-2|.
CASSSTGGYGYTF
TGTGCCAGCAGTTCAACAGGGGGCTATGGCTACACCTTC
>TRBD1|TRBV20-1|TRBJ2-2|.
CSASRQGALDTGELFF
TGCAGTGCTAGTAGACAGGGGGCGCTGGACACCGGGGAGCTGTTTTTT
>.|TRBV4-1|TRBJ2-5|.
CASSQDTRETQYF
TGCGCCAGCAGCCAAGATACTCGCGAGACCCAGTACTTC
>.|TRBV2|TRBJ1-3|.
CASSESLTGSGNTIYF
TGTGCCAGCAGTGAATCCCTAACAGGCTCTGGAAACACCATATATTTT
>.|TRBV27|TRBJ1-1|once
CASSRYGGEAFF
TGTGCCAGCAGTCGTTACGGGGGGGAAGCTTTCTTT
>TRBD1|TRBV19|TRBJ1-1|.
CASSTPGGKNTEAFF
TGTGCCAGTAGTACCCCAGGGGGCAAGAACACTGAAGCTTTCTTT
>TRBD1|TRBV2|TRBJ1-1|few
CASTWDRESTEAFF
TGTGCCAGCACCTGGGACAGGGAATCCACTGAAGCTTTCTTT
>TRBD2|TRBV28|TRBJ2-7|.
CASSPSGTYEQYF
TGTGCCAGCAGTCCTAGCGGGACTTACGAGCAGTACTTC
>.|TRBV24-1|TRBJ1-2|.
CATSDLHHGWF
TGTGCCACCAGTGATTTGCACCACGGTTGGTTC
>.|TRBV7-2|TRBJ1-6|.
CASSASFGGNSPLHF
TGTGCCAGCAGCGCCTCGTTCGGGGGAAACTCACCCCTCCACTTT
>.|TRBV20-1|TRBJ1-1|few
CSASKTATEAFF
TGCAGTGCTAGTAAGACAGCAACTGAAGCTTTCTTT
>.|TRBV7-3|TRBJ2-1|.
CASSLGLYNEQFF
TGTGCCAGCAGCTTAGGGCTGTACAATGAGCAGTTCTTC
>.|TRBV10-2|TRBJ2-2|.
CATRDAGSNTGELFF
TGCGCCACGCGGGACGCGGGATCGAACACCGGGGAGCTGTTTTTT
>.|TRBV4-1|TRBJ2-2|.
CASSQDIGELFF
TGCGCCAGCAGCCAAGACATCGGGGAGCTGTTTTTT
>.|TRBV6-5|TRBJ2-1|once
CASSYADGQFF
TGTGCCAGCAGTTACGCGGATGGGCAGTTCTTC
>.|TRBV5-6|TRBJ2-7|.
CASSSIGLLSYEQYF
TGTGCCAGCAGCTCCATTGGACTGCTCTCCTACGAGCAGTACTTC
>.|TRBV18|TRBJ1-4|.
CASSSFLGQTTNEKLFF
TGTGCCAGCTCGTCCTTCCTGGGGCAGACCACTAATGAAAAACTGTTTTTT
>.|TRBV6-5|TRBJ1-4|.
CASSYDSGARGEKLFF
TGTGCCAGCAGTTACGACTCAGGGGCTCGGGGTGAAAAACTGTTTTTT
>TRBD1|TRBV5-1|TRBJ2-7|.
CASSLEGRDRVDEQYF
TGCGCCAGCAGCTTGGAAGGGCGTGACAGGGTCGACGAGCAGTACTTC
>.|TRBV4-1|TRBJ1-4|.
CASSRAGIPTNEKLFF
TGCGCCAGCAGCCGGGCAGGGATTCCAACTAATGAAAAACTGTTTTTT
>.|TRBV6-5|TRBJ2-7|.
CASSYAVWRLTYEQYF
TGTGCCAGCAGTTATGCGGTCTGGAGACTAACCTACGAGCAGTACTTC
>.|TRBV5-1|TRBJ1-5|.
CASSLGQDHQPQHF
TGCGCCAGCAGCTTGGGACAGGATCATCAGCCCCAGCATTTT
>TRBD2|TRBV7-9|TRBJ2-1|.
CASSRILAGYYNEQFF
TGTGCCAGCAGCCGCATCCTAGCGGGATACTACAATGAGCAGTTCTTC
>TRBD2|TRBV19|TRBJ2-5|.
CASSMGGEETQYF
TGTGCCAGTAGTATGGGGGGGGAAGAGACCCAGTACTTC
>.|TRBV14|TRBJ2-7|few
CASSQPGLSVQYF
TGTGCCAGCAGCCAACCAGGGTTGTCAGTCCAGTACTTC
>.|TRBV11-1|TRBJ2-7|.
CASSPKGVPEQYF
TGTGCCAGCAGCCCGAAAGGGGTCCCCGAGCAGTACTTC
>TRBD1|TRBV29-1|TRBJ1-2|.
CSVEWRGRFQDNRRYGYTF
TGCAGCGTTGAGTGGAGGGGGCGCTTTCAAGACAATCGACGCTATGGCTACACCTTC
>.|TRBV11-1|TRBJ2-2|many
CASSSLNTGELFF
TGTGCCAGCAGCTCCCTAAACACCGGGGAGCTGTTTTTT
>.|TRBV6-6|TRBJ1-1|.
CASSLQTLVASEAFF
TGTGCCAGCAGCCTTCAGACCTTGGTGGCTAGTGAAGCTTTCTTT
>.|TRBV10-2|TRBJ1-1|.
CASSESEAGRREAFF
TGCGCCAGCAGTGAGTCGGAAGCGGGGCGAAGAGAAGCTTTCTTT
>TRBD2|TRBV7-2|TRBJ2-1|.
CASSLVAGAYNEQFF
TGTGCCAGCAGCTTAGTAGCGGGGGCGTACAATGAGCAGTTCTTC